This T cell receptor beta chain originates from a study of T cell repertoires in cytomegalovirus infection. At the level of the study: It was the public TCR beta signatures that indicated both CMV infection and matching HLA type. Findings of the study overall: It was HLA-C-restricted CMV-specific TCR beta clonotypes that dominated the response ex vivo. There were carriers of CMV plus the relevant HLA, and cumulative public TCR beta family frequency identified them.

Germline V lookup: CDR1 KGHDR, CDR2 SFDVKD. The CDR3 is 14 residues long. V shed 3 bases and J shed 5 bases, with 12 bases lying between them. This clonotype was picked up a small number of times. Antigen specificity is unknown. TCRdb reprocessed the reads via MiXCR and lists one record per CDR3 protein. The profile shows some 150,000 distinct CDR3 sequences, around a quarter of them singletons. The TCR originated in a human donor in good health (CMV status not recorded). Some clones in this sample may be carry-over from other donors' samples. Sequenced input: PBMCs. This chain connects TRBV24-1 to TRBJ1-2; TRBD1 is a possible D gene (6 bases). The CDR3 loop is CATSDGLQGYGYTF. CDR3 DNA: TGTGCCACCAGTGATGGCTTACAGGGATATGGCTACACCTTC.